This T cell receptor (beta chain) appears in the sequencing data of a study of blood T cell repertoires in COVID-19. TCRdb's table, derived via immunoSEQ multiplex PCR, lists solely in-frame clones and lacks some. The sample has roughly 440,000 clones, approximately 88% seen once. This CDR3 has 13 amino acids. Trimming removed 5 bases at V and 8 bases at J, with 15 bases between. V is TRBV12-3 or TRBV12-4 and J is TRBJ1-1; no firm D call. The sequencing sample was made of peripheral blood. The TCR was taken from a woman in her fifties or sixties with COVID-19, enrolled during active disease. The CDR3 loop reads CASSPESPREAFF. CDR3 coding DNA: TGTGCCAGCAGTCCGGAGTCTCCGAGAGAAGCTTTCTTT.